These 7 T cell receptor beta chains were sequenced from one sample in a study of blood T cell repertoires in COVID-19. TCRdb's copy holds only in-frame clones and misses some; the assay was immunoSEQ multiplex PCR. The sample yields over 200,000 clones, 80% to 90% seen once. The specimen was PBMCs or T cells enriched from blood (not recorded which). The receptors stem from a woman in her forties or fifties who had recovered from COVID-19.

V usage is TRBV7-2 and J usage is TRBJ1-4; D is perhaps TRBD1 (5 bases). The V gene lost 3 bases and the J gene lost 8 bases, with 13 bases spanning the gap. The germline V gene encodes CDR1 SGHTA and CDR2 FQGNSA. The CDR3 runs 14 residues. The DNA for the CDR3 is TGTGCCAGCAGCTTGGGCAGGGCGAGAGAAAAACTGTTTTTT. Translation gives CASSLGRAREKLFF.

This clone was counted between two and nine times. V usage is TRBV28 and J usage is TRBJ1-1; possibly TRBD1 for D (6 bases). V gave up 5 bases and J gave up 4 bases, with 17 bases separating them. The V gene's germline CDR1 is MDHEN and CDR2 SYDVKM. This CDR3 spans 15 amino acids. The CDR3, as DNA: TGTGCCAGCAGTCCGTCGGACAGATGGGGCACTGAAGCTTTCTTT. Amino acids: CASSPSDRWGTEAFF.

This chain joins TRBV28 and TRBJ2-7, with D tentatively TRBD2 (5 bases). The germline gives CDR1 MDHEN, CDR2 SYDVKM. The CDR3 length is 13 residues. The V end lost 8 bases, the J end lost 3 bases, and 14 bases lay between the germline ends. Here the CDR3 DNA reads TGTGCCAGCTGGGGTGGAGAGGGCTACGAGCAGTACTTC. This codes for CASWGGEGYEQYF.

V and J are TRBV23-1 and TRBJ1-5, with 8 bases matching TRBD1. TRBV23-1 is annotated as an ORF whose role is uncertain. V trimming: 2 bases; J trimming: 1 base; junction bases outside the gene matches: 10. The length of the CDR3 is 18 residues. CDR3 in amino acids: CASSQLVRGDRSNQPQHF. The CDR3 DNA sequence: TGCGCCAGCAGTCAACTCGTACGGGGGGACAGGAGCAATCAGCCCCAGCATTTT.

The CDR3 reads CASSLSAGRTEAFF. CDR3 coding DNA: TGTGCCAGCAGTTTATCGGCAGGGCGGACTGAAGCTTTCTTT. The chain is built from TRBV27 and TRBJ1-1; tentative D call: TRBD1 (5 bases). V was shortened by 0 bases and J by 5 bases, with 10 bases between the two germline ends. The germline V gene encodes CDR1 MNHEY and CDR2 SMNVEV (reference sequence). CDR3 length: 14 residues.

This clone appeared once. The chain has TRBV3-1 (or the pseudogene TRBV3-2) and TRBJ1-5; a weak D match, TRBD1 (5 bases). Germline V gives CDR1 LGHDT, CDR2 YNNKEL (reference sequence). The CDR3 extends over 14 amino acids. Trimming pared 0 bases from V and 5 bases from J, leaving 8 bases between. The CDR3 spells CASSQDRGYQPQHF. CDR3 nucleotides: TGTGCCAGCAGCCAAGATAGGGGTTATCAGCCCCAGCATTTT.

The J gene is TRBJ2-1, the V gene TRBV3-1 (or the pseudogene TRBV3-2); no firm D call. This CDR3 comprises 13 residues. In germline, CDR1 is LGHDT, CDR2 YNNKEL (reference sequence). Trimming pared 4 bases from V and 4 bases from J, leaving 8 bases between. CDR3 DNA sequence: TGTGCCAGCAGCCTCGACTGGTACAATGAGCAGTTCTTC. This gives the protein CASSLDWYNEQFF.